Presented here are 30 T cell receptor beta chains from one specimen sequenced in a study of long-term antiretroviral therapy in people with HIV. Version v3.0 of the immunoSEQ assay was performed at survey level. Some clones are missing from TCRdb's copy, which holds only in-frame ones; the method was immunoSEQ multiplex PCR. Here the sample spans 25,000 to 35,000 clones, roughly 73% being singletons. Here the sequenced sample was unsorted PBMCs, taken 1.5 years before starting antiretroviral therapy. These receptors were taken from a man aged 18-30 years with HIV.

This chain links TRBV5-1 with TRBJ2-3, with D possibly TRBD1 on 6 matching bases. V lost 2 bases and J lost 10, with 17 bases in between. Looked up from germline, CDR1 is SGHRS and CDR2 is YFSETQ. The CDR3 contains 14 residues. In DNA, the CDR3 is TGCGCCAGCAGCTTTGAGGGGGTCAAAGGGGCGCAGTATTTT. Its translation is CASSFEGVKGAQYF. Full variable domain (missing parts from reference TRBV5-1 and TRBJ2-3): KAGVTQTPRYLIKTRGQQVTLSCSPISGHRSVSWYQQTPGQGLQFLFEYFSETQRNKGNFPGRFSGRQFSNSRSEMNVSTLELGDSALYLCASSFEGVKGAQYFGPGTRLTVL.

In this sample, this clone turned up a few times. V usage is TRBV5-1 and J usage is TRBJ1-3; D gene unclear. The V and J ends lost 7 bases and 0 bases respectively, with 11 bases between them. The germline V gene encodes CDR1 SGHRS and CDR2 YFSETQ. CDR3 length: 14 amino acids. DNA of the CDR3: TGCGCCAGCCGTCTGGATACCTCTGGAAACACCATATATTTT. It specifies CASRLDTSGNTIYF. The variable domain in full, with the rest retrieved from reference TRBV5-1 and TRBJ1-3, is KAGVTQTPRYLIKTRGQQVTLSCSPISGHRSVSWYQQTPGQGLQFLFEYFSETQRNKGNFPGRFSGRQFSNSRSEMNVSTLELGDSALYLCASRLDTSGNTIYFGEGSWLTVV.

This clone was seen a single time. The chain uses TRBV19 and TRBJ1-5, with D perhaps matching TRBD1 (6 bases). In germline, CDR1 is LNHDA, CDR2 SQIVND (reference sequence). V lost 5 bases, J lost 1 base, and 30 bases lay in between. The CDR3 is 21 amino acids. For the CDR3, the DNA is TGTGCCAGTAGTGGAGGGGGGGAAGACCGCTCTAAAACAATAAGCAATCAGCCCCAGCATTTT. Translation: CASSGGGEDRSKTISNQPQHF. The variable domain in full, with the rest retrieved from reference TRBV19 and TRBJ1-5, is DGGITQSPKYLFRKEGQNVTLSCEQNLNHDAMYWYRQDPGQGLRLIYYSQIVNDFQKGDIAEGYSVSREKKESFPLTVTSAQKNPTAFYLCASSGGGEDRSKTISNQPQHFGDGTRLSIL.

This chain connects TRBV7-9 to TRBJ1-4; 11 bases are a match to TRBD1. The CDR3 runs 15 residues. Germline CDR1 SEHNR, CDR2 FQNEAQ (reference sequence). V dropped 3 bases and J dropped 3; count of bases not matched to a gene: 0. The CDR3: CASSLGQGANEKLFF. The CDR3 DNA follows: TGTGCCAGCAGCTTGGGACAGGGGGCTAATGAAAAACTGTTTTTT.

For this clone: A junction boundary mismatches the germline segment, possibly from a read error. The rearrangement uses TRBV6-1 and TRBJ1-1; D is unresolved. The CDR3 runs to 13 residues. The germline gives CDR1 MNHNS, CDR2 SASEGT. CDR3 in amino acids: CASSEASRTGAFF. Here the CDR3 DNA reads TGTGCCAGCAGTGAAGCCTCACGGACTGGAGCTTTCTTT.

V gene TRBV4-2 combines with J gene TRBJ2-3, with 14 bases lining up with TRBD2. After removal of 0 bases from V and 5 bases from J, the junction contained 7 bases not matched to a gene. The CDR3 sequence is 18 residues long. The germline V gene encodes CDR1 LGHNA and CDR2 YNFKEQ. CDR3: CASSQDLRLAGGRDTQYF. As DNA, the CDR3 is TGTGCCAGCAGCCAAGATCTCCGACTAGCGGGAGGGAGAGATACGCAGTATTTT.

The count of this clone is one. This CDR3 reads CASSSITVSTDTQYF. The CDR3 nucleotides read TGCGCCAGCAGCTCGATTACAGTTAGCACAGATACGCAGTATTTT. The chain employs TRBV5-1 and TRBJ2-3; no firm D call. V was shortened by 3 bases and J by 0 bases, with 11 bases between the two germline ends. CDR1 is SGHRS, CDR2 YFSETQ, per germline. The CDR3 consists of 15 residues.

The gene calls are TRBV7-2 and TRBJ1-3, with D tentatively TRBD1 (6 bases). The germline V and J ends were trimmed by 4 bases and 3 bases, with 10 bases remaining between them. CDR1 SGHTA and CDR2 FQGNSA come from the germline V gene. The CDR3 spans 14 residues. The CDR3 DNA sequence: TGTGCCAGCAGCTGGGGGGCAGATGGAAACACCATATATTTT. Amino acid sequence: CASSWGADGNTIYF.

This rearrangement joins TRBV15 to TRBJ1-4; unclear D gene. Per the germline V gene, CDR1 is LNHNV and CDR2 is YYDKDF (reference sequence). This CDR3 has 14 residues. V dropped 5 bases and J dropped 8 bases, with 15 bases sitting between them. CDR3 in DNA: TGTGCCACCAGCTTTTACCAGGAGGGCGAAAAACTGTTTTTT. Translation gives CATSFYQEGEKLFF.

The rearrangement uses TRBV4-2 and TRBJ1-1; 7 nucleotides agree with TRBD1. With V trimmed by 2 bases and J by 5 bases, 8 bases remained unmatched. This CDR3 region has 15 residues. Germline V gives CDR1 LGHNA, CDR2 YNFKEQ. Written as DNA, the CDR3 is TGTGCCAGCAGCCAACCCACACAGGGGTGGACTGAAGCTTTCTTT. Translation gives CASSQPTQGWTEAFF.

In DNA, the CDR3 is TGTGCCAGCAGCTTGGACCCTAACGCCTACGAGCAGTACTTC. Protein: CASSLDPNAYEQYF. The V call is TRBV5-4, the J call TRBJ2-7; D call uncertain. This CDR3 has 14 amino acids. The germline CDR1 and CDR2 sequences are SGHNT and YYREEE (reference sequence). Trimming stripped 0 bases from V and 2 bases from J, with 9 bases between.

The CDR3 loop reads CASSVGGVSYEQYF. CDR3 bases: TGTGCCAGCAGCGTAGGCGGAGTTTCCTACGAGCAGTACTTC. This chain connects TRBV9 to TRBJ2-7; D is undetermined. CDR1 and CDR2 (germline): SGDLS, YYNGEE. The V gene lost 0 bases and the J gene lost 1 base, with 8 bases spanning the gap. The CDR3 is made up of 14 amino acids.

V is TRBV19 and J is TRBJ1-2, with a weak D call TRBD1 (6 bases). Germline V lookup: CDR1 LNHDA, CDR2 SQIVND (reference sequence). V was trimmed by 5 bases and J by 3 bases, leaving 22 bases between them. The CDR3 runs to 17 residues. The CDR3 nucleotides read TGTGCCAGTAGTGATCCCCGCAGGGGATCTTTTGACTATGGCTACACCTTC. Protein sequence: CASSDPRRGSFDYGYTF.

The chain uses TRBV7-9 and TRBJ2-3, with TRBD2 matching 13 bases. The germline gives CDR1 SEHNR, CDR2 FQNEAQ (reference sequence). The V segment lost 6 bases and the J segment 7 bases; nucleotides outside the gene matches: 10. This CDR3 has 16 residues. The CDR3, as DNA: TGTGCCAGCAGTCCCGGACTAGCGGGAGCCCCCAATACGCAGTATTTT. This sequence encodes CASSPGLAGAPNTQYF.

The chain is built from TRBV19 and TRBJ1-5; D uncertain. The CDR3 has 16 residues. V gave up 4 bases and J gave up 4 bases, with 17 bases separating them. Germline values: CDR1 LNHDA, CDR2 SQIVND (reference sequence). The DNA for the CDR3 is TGTGCCAGTAGTACGCCCCGATGGCTAGGGAATCAGCCCCAGCATTTT. Translation gives CASSTPRWLGNQPQHF.

This chain joins TRBV27 and TRBJ1-5; 7 nucleotides match TRBD1. The CDR3 is made up of 14 amino acids. V trimming: 6 bases; J trimming: 7 bases; junction bases outside the gene matches: 9. Germline V lookup: CDR1 MNHEY, CDR2 SMNVEV (reference sequence). CDR3 DNA: TGTGCCAGCAGCCTCAGGGGGGGCGGCCAGCCCCAGCATTTT. Translating gives CASSLRGGGQPQHF.

The V gene is TRBV6-5, the J gene TRBJ1-2; D call uncertain. The CDR3 totals 13 residues. CDR1 is MNHEY and CDR2 is SVGAGI in the germline V gene. The V end lost 6 bases, the J end lost 5 bases, and 13 bases lay between the germline ends. CDR3 protein: CASSPSALYGYTF. The CDR3 DNA reads TGTGCCAGCAGCCCCTCCGCTTTGTATGGCTACACCTTC.

The chain links TRBV27 to TRBJ2-7; a possible D gene is TRBD1 (6 bases). The CDR3 runs to 15 residues. Germline CDR1 is MNHEY and CDR2 is SMNVEV (reference sequence). The V gene lost 8 bases and the J gene lost 3 bases, with 20 bases spanning the gap. CDR3: CASPKCGTLRYEQYF. The CDR3 DNA sequence: TGTGCCAGCCCCAAGTGTGGGACACTACGCTACGAGCAGTACTTC.

J is TRBJ1-1 and V is TRBV18, with 7 bases that match TRBD1. V was pared by 6 bases and J by 2 bases, with 3 bases of the junction left unmatched. CDR3 length equals 13 residues. Germline V gene data show CDR1 as KGHSH and CDR2 as LQKENI. The CDR3 is CASSRDRNTEAFF. The CDR3 DNA is TGTGCCAGCTCCCGGGACAGAAACACTGAAGCTTTCTTT.

As to this clone: The identical CDR3 is also encoded by other nucleotide sequences in the sample. The gene calls are TRBV7-2 and TRBJ2-1; D ambiguous. The CDR3 has 12 amino acids. With 1 base removed from V and 10 bases from J, the gap between germline ends came to 8 bases. The germline CDR1 and CDR2 sequences are SGHTA and FQGNSA. The CDR3: CASSLGGREQFF. The CDR3, as DNA: TGTGCCAGCAGCTTAGGCGGACGCGAGCAGTTCTTC.

The chain recombines TRBV28 with TRBJ2-2; 11 nucleotides line up with TRBD2. CDR3 length equals 17 residues. The germline gives CDR1 MDHEN, CDR2 SYDVKM. J gave up 4 bases and V 6 bases, and 10 bases lay outside the gene matches. This CDR3 reads CASSRPGLAAVTGELFF. The CDR3 coding sequence is TGTGCCAGCAGCCGCCCGGGACTAGCGGCAGTCACCGGGGAGCTGTTTTTT.

This chain links TRBV19 with TRBJ2-7, with 8 bases lining up with TRBD2. V lost 6 bases to trimming and J lost 6 bases; unmatched junction nucleotides: 4. This CDR3 is 12 amino acids long. Germline assignment: CDR1 LNHDA and CDR2 SQIVND (reference sequence). CDR3 DNA: TGTGCCAGTAGCTACACTAGCGGCGAGCAGTACTTC. Its protein is CASSYTSGEQYF.

V usage is TRBV10-3 and J usage is TRBJ2-3; tentative D call: TRBD1 (6 bases). Germline CDR1 and CDR2: ENHRY and SYGVKD. Trimming removed 4 bases from V and 2 bases from J, with 19 bases in between. This CDR3 is built from 17 residues. The CDR3, as DNA: TGTGCCATCAGTGGACGAGCAACGGACAGAGCCACAGATACGCAGTATTTT. It is translated as CAISGRATDRATDTQYF.

This clone was observed once. V and J are TRBV19 and TRBJ2-1; 7 nucleotides line up with TRBD2. Trimming removed 6 bases from V and 2 bases from J; junction bases left unmatched: 7. This CDR3 is built from 15 residues. Per germline, CDR1 LNHDA and CDR2 SQIVND (reference sequence). The chain's CDR3 is CASSGGRDPYNEQFF. The CDR3 nucleotides are TGTGCCAGTAGCGGCGGGAGAGATCCCTACAATGAGCAGTTCTTC.

This chain joins TRBV7-9 and TRBJ2-7; TRBD2 matches at 7 bases. CDR1 is SEHNR and CDR2 is FQNEAQ in the germline V gene (reference sequence). CDR3 length: 16 amino acids. Trimming took 3 bases from V and 0 from J; bases not matched to a gene: 8. The CDR3 region has the DNA TGTGCCAGCAGCTTGCCGACTAGCACGAGCTCCTACGAGCAGTACTTC. Encoded protein: CASSLPTSTSSYEQYF.

This clone is a singleton in its sample. The limits of the CDR3 on the DNA are not certain, so only TCRdb's listed CDR3 is given. The genes are TRBV28 and TRBJ2-7; TRBD2 is taken as the D call from the table, unchecked against the DNA. Germline CDR1 MDHEN, CDR2 SYDVKM. The CDR3 is 14 residues long, ends included. CDR3 sequence: CASSSSGVNYEQYF.

Note on this clone: At one end, the junction sequence differs from germline, possibly due to a read error. The chain links TRBV7-3 to TRBJ2-7; 8 bases match TRBD2. This CDR3 region has 15 residues. CDR1 and CDR2 from the germline V gene are SGHTA and FQGTGA. DNA of the CDR3: TGTGCCAGCAGCGTAACTAGCGGAAGCTCCTACGAGCAGTACTTC. Its protein product is CASSVTSGSSYEQYF.

This clone was observed a few times. Additional DNA sequences in this sample encode the identical CDR3. This chain links TRBV5-1 with TRBJ2-7; 11 bases map to TRBD2. There are 16 residues in the CDR3. Germline V gene data show CDR1 as SGHRS and CDR2 as YFSETQ. Trimming cost V 2 bases and J 3 bases; bases outside gene matches: 7. The CDR3 nucleotides are TGCGCCAGCAGCTTTGGACTAGCGGGTTCAAGCTACGAGCAGTACTTC. Its translation: CASSFGLAGSSYEQYF.

The V call is TRBV7-2, the J call TRBJ1-5; D might be TRBD1 (5 bases). V shed 1 base and J shed 7 bases, with 17 bases lying between them. The CDR3 covers 16 residues. Germline CDR1 is SGHTA and CDR2 is FQGNSA. In DNA, the CDR3 is TGTGCCAGCAGCTTAGACCCCCCAGGGCGAGGACAGCCCCAGCATTTT. Amino acids: CASSLDPPGRGQPQHF.

The rearrangement links TRBV6-5 to TRBJ1-1; 7 bases are shared with TRBD1. The germline gives CDR1 MNHEY, CDR2 SVGAGI. Losses at the gene ends were 2 bases for V and 4 bases for J; bases not matched to a gene: 4. The CDR3 loop spans 14 amino acids. CDR3 amino acids: CASSYEQGSTEAFF. The DNA for the CDR3 is TGTGCCAGCAGTTACGAACAGGGGAGCACTGAAGCTTTCTTT.